The text below deals with one TCR beta chain. The antigen is undetermined. Primers included in the PCR were 60 Vbeta and 13 Jbeta primers. TCRdb keeps only in-frame clones here, not all; method: immunoSEQ multiplex PCR. The data contain 100,000 to 150,000 clones, 60% to 85% of them singletons. The length of the CDR3 is 15 residues. V was clipped by 3 bases and J by 1 base; unmatched bases: 5. Germline CDR1 SEHNR, CDR2 FQNEAQ (reference sequence). This record comes from a study of cytomegalovirus exposure and HLA in healthy donors. Findings and limits, study-wide: TCR beta V- and J-gene trimming, according to a later analysis, was linked to a missense DCLRE1C variant. A previous analysis found most TCR beta V segments productive roughly 87% or roughly 30% of the time.

The receptor comes from a female donor in good health and CMV-seronegative. V and J are TRBV7-9 and TRBJ1-1, with TRBD1 matching over 7 bases. The sample consisted of PBMCs. The CDR3 reads CASSLSTGSNTEAFF. The DNA for the CDR3 is TGTGCCAGCAGCTTGTCGACAGGGTCGAACACTGAAGCTTTCTTT.